The 17 T cell receptor beta chains in this list originate from one sample, sequenced in a study of Graves' ophthalmopathy and Graves' hyperthyroidism. The authors amplified TCR beta CDR3 regions, and they did so from RNA transcripts for repertoire sequencing. Following a first-round RT-PCR that used HTBI primers, a second-round multiplex PCR was carried out. MiXCR, run by TCRdb on the multiplex PCR reads, gives a single entry per CDR3 protein. The sample carries around 1.1 million distinct CDR3 sequences, about two fifths recorded once. The specimen sequenced was peripheral blood or thyroid tissue (not recorded which). These TCRs come from an adult man with Graves' hyperthyroidism.

The genes are TRBV24-1 and TRBJ1-1; 7 positions agree with TRBD1. The CDR3 is 15 amino acids. Per germline, CDR1 KGHDR and CDR2 SFDVKD. The V and J ends lost 7 bases and 7 bases, in that order; junction bases with no gene match: 14. The CDR3 loop is CATSKNNRDSGEAFF. The DNA for the CDR3 is TGTGCCACCAGCAAGAACAATAGGGACAGCGGTGAAGCTTTCTTT.

The genes are TRBV10-3 and TRBJ1-2, with D possibly matching TRBD1 (5 bases). V was shortened by 0 bases and J by 4 bases, with 15 bases between the two germline ends. There are 16 residues in the CDR3. CDR1 is ENHRY and CDR2 is SYGVKD in the germline V gene. Here the CDR3 reads CAISESGGGYSYGYTF. CDR3 nucleotides: TGTGCCATCAGTGAGTCGGGGGGAGGGTACAGCTATGGCTACACCTTC.

The chain uses TRBV7-2 and TRBJ1-5, with a possible D match to TRBD1 (6 bases). With 1 base removed from V and 9 bases from J, the gap between germline ends came to 13 bases. The germline V gene has CDR1 SGHTA and CDR2 FQGNSA. CDR3 size: 14 residues. Here the CDR3 reads CASSLGRGGGPQHF. CDR3 coding DNA: TGTGCCAGCAGCTTAGGCAGGGGAGGAGGGCCCCAGCATTTT.

V usage is TRBV15 and J usage is TRBJ1-4; TRBD1 is a possible D gene (5 bases). This CDR3 has 17 residues. Germline assignment: CDR1 LNHNV and CDR2 YYDKDF (reference sequence). V was shortened by 5 bases and J by 8 bases, with 24 bases between the two germline ends. CDR3 in DNA: TGTGCCACCAGCCTAGTTTTCCGGGACGACAGTTGGGAAAAACTGTTTTTT. It encodes CATSLVFRDDSWEKLFF.

This clonotype has ten or more counts. J is TRBJ1-1 and V is TRBV29-1; D remains ambiguous. The CDR3 runs 12 residues. V was trimmed by 4 bases and J by 4 bases, leaving 10 bases between them. From germline, CDR1 is SQVTM and CDR2 ANQGSEA. The CDR3 DNA reads as TGCAGCGTTGTTGGGTGGGGCACTGAAGCTTTCTTT. Residues: CSVVGWGTEAFF. The full variable domain, its missing parts supplied by reference TRBV29-1 and TRBJ1-1, is SAVISQKPSRDICQRGTSLTIQCQVDSQVTMMFWYRQQPGQSLTLIATANQGSEATYESGFVIDKFPISRPNLTFSTLTVSNMSPEDSSIYLCSVVGWGTEAFFGQGTRLTVV.

This clonotype was seen only a few times. The conserved final phenylalanine or tryptophan is absent from the CDR3, which likely points to a read error. The limits of the CDR3 on the DNA are not certain, so only TCRdb's listed CDR3 is given. The chain uses TRBV3-1 and TRBJ2-7; the D segment call TRBD1 is taken from the table without a DNA check. CDR1 is LGHDT, CDR2 YNNKEL, per germline (reference sequence). The CDR3 spans 12 residues, counting both ends. The CDR3 spells CASSQEGGQFLY.

The chain is built from TRBV6-5 and TRBJ1-6; D possibly corresponds to TRBD1 (5 bases). There are 12 residues in the CDR3. The germline CDR1 and CDR2 sequences are MNHEY and SVGAGI. Trimming took off 5 bases at V and 14 bases at J, with 13 bases between the two ends. The CDR3 DNA is TGTGCCAGCAGTGACGACAGTGCCACCCTCCACTTT. Translating it yields CASSDDSATLHF.

Concerning this clonotype itself: This may be a read error: a much more frequent sequence differs by one nucleotide. This chain links TRBV10-3 with TRBJ2-7, with 9 bases that match TRBD2. The germline V gene encodes CDR1 ENHRY and CDR2 SYGVKD. This CDR3 contains 15 residues. V gave up 0 bases and J gave up 3 bases; unmatched junction bases: 3. The CDR3 region is CAISESSGSNYEQYF. The CDR3 nucleotides read TGTGCCATCAGTGAGTCTAGCGGGAGTAACTACGAGCAGTACTTC.

The chain joins TRBV7-2 to TRBJ1-3; TRBD1 agrees at 8 bases. This CDR3 is 15 amino acids long. V was pared by 6 bases and J by 3 bases, with 7 bases of the junction left unmatched. CDR1 is SGHTA and CDR2 is FQGNSA in the germline V gene. CDR3 protein: CASRRTGISGNTIYF. CDR3 bases: TGTGCCAGCAGGCGGACAGGGATAAGTGGAAACACCATATATTTT.

V and J are TRBV10-3 and TRBJ2-5; TRBD2 matches 8 bases. The CDR3 length is 16 residues. Losses at the gene ends were 10 bases for V and 2 bases for J; bases not matched to a gene: 15. Looked up from germline, CDR1 is ENHRY and CDR2 is SYGVKD. The CDR3 DNA reads as TGTGCCAGCATGACGGGACTAGTGGGACCGCAAGAGACCCAGTACTTC. The encoded protein is CASMTGLVGPQETQYF.

The V call is TRBV28, the J call TRBJ2-5; D is ambiguous. The CDR3 covers 14 residues. Germline CDR1 and CDR2: MDHEN and SYDVKM. V was pared by 3 bases and J by 4 bases, with 12 bases between. CDR3 residues: CASSLPHHRETQYF. The CDR3 DNA is TGTGCCAGCAGTTTGCCCCACCACCGAGAGACCCAGTACTTC.

This clonotype was observed many times. The rearrangement uses TRBV7-6 and TRBJ2-7; possible D gene TRBD1, 6 bases. This CDR3 has 15 amino acids. Germline V gene data show CDR1 as SGHVS and CDR2 as FNYEAQ. Trimming pared 0 bases from V and 7 bases from J, leaving 16 bases between. The CDR3 DNA reads TGTGCCAGCAGCTTAGCCGGCGGGCAGGGGATGGAGCAGTACTTC. Translating it yields CASSLAGGQGMEQYF.

The chain carries TRBV15 and TRBJ2-2; 9 nucleotides line up with TRBD1. With V trimmed by 0 bases and J by 4 bases, 15 bases remained unmatched. Germline loops: CDR1 LNHNV, CDR2 YYDKDF (reference sequence). CDR3 length equals 20 residues. In DNA form, the CDR3 reads TGTGCCACCAGCAGAGACGCCAGCAGCCCAACGGACAGGGGCACCGGGGAGCTGTTTTTT. It encodes CATSRDASSPTDRGTGELFF.

The genes are TRBV29-1 and TRBJ1-1; possible D gene TRBD1, 6 bases. This CDR3 region has 15 residues. Germline CDR1 reads SQVTM; CDR2 reads ANQGSEA. The ends were cut back, 7 bases at V and 1 base at J, with 19 bases in the middle. The chain's CDR3 is CSGARRGAGNTEAFF. CDR3 nucleotides: TGCAGCGGCGCTAGGCGGGGGGCTGGGAACACTGAAGCTTTCTTT.

In this sample, this clonotype turned up many times. The V and J genes are TRBV7-2 and TRBJ1-2; D is unclear. V lost 1 base and J lost 6, with 12 bases in between. Germline assignment: CDR1 SGHTA and CDR2 FQGNSA. This CDR3 has 14 amino acids. CDR3 region: CASSLGPQVDGYTF. In DNA, the CDR3 is TGTGCCAGCAGCTTAGGGCCTCAGGTCGATGGCTACACCTTC. Variable domain in full (rest from reference TRBV7-2 and TRBJ1-2): GAGVSQSPSNKVTEKGKDVELRCDPISGHTALYWYRQSLGQGLEFLIYFQGNSAPDKSGLPSDRFSAERTGGSVSTLTIQRTQQEDSAVYLCASSLGPQVDGYTFGSGTRLTVV.

The sample holds many counts of this clonotype. The J gene is TRBJ1-3, the V gene TRBV29-1; maybe TRBD1 (5 bases). Per germline, CDR1 SQVTM and CDR2 ANQGSEA. The V end lost 6 bases, the J end lost 2 bases, and 11 bases lay between the germline ends. There are 13 residues in the CDR3. The CDR3 sequence is CSVEGLTGNTIYF. The CDR3 DNA follows: TGCAGCGTAGAGGGGCTAACTGGAAACACCATATATTTT.

V gene TRBV30 combines with J gene TRBJ1-5, with unresolved D. The CDR3 length is 13 residues. V gave up 7 bases and J gave up 2 bases, with 12 bases separating them. Germline V lookup: CDR1 GTSNPN, CDR2 SVGIG (reference sequence). This CDR3 reads CAYQDLGNQPQHF. CDR3 coding DNA: TGTGCCTACCAGGACCTCGGCAATCAGCCCCAGCATTTT.